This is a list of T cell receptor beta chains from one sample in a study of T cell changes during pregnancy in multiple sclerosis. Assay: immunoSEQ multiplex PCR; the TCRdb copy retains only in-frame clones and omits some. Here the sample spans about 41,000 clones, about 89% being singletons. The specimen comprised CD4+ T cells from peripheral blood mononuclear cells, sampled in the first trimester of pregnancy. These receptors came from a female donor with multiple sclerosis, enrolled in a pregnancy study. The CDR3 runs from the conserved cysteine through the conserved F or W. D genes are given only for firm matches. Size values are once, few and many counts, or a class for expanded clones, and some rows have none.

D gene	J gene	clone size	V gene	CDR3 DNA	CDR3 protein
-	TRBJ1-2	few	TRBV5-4	TGTGCCAGCAGCTTGGCCGGGACATACTATGGCTACACCTTC	CASSLAGTYYGYTF
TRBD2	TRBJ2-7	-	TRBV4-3	TGCGCCAGCAGCCAAGAGACTAGCGGGACGGCCTACGAGCAGTACTTC	CASSQETSGTAYEQYF
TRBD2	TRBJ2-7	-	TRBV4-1	TGCGCCAGCAGCCAACCGACTAGCGGGAGGTTCTACGAGCAGTACTTC	CASSQPTSGRFYEQYF
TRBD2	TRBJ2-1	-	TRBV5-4	TGTGCCAGCAGCTTGATCGCGACTAGCGGGAGAATCTCCCAGTTCTTC	CASSLIATSGRISQFF
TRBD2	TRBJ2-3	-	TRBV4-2	TGTGCCAGCAGCCAAGACCTAGCGGTGAAGACAGATACGCAGTATTTT	CASSQDLAVKTDTQYF
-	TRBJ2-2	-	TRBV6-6	TGTGCCAGCAGCTTGGACACTCTCGGGGAGCTGTTTTTT	CASSLDTLGELFF
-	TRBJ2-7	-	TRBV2	TGTGCCAGCAGTGGAACCCCAGGGGACCCCTACGAGCAGTACTTC	CASSGTPGDPYEQYF
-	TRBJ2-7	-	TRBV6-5	TGTGCCAGCATGTACAACCGGGACACCTACGAGCAGTACTTC	CASMYNRDTYEQYF
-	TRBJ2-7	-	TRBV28	TGTGCCAGCAGTTTATTAGGGGGAGAGCAGTACTTC	CASSLLGGEQYF
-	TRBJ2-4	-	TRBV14	TGTGCCAGCAGCCCAGGCAAAAACATTCAGTACTTC	CASSPGKNIQYF
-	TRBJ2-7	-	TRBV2	TGTGCCAGCCTTGGGACTCGAGCGTCCTACGAGCAGTACTTC	CASLGTRASYEQYF
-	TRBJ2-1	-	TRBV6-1	TGTGCCAGCAGTGTTACGAAGGATAGCGGCCGCATTTACAATGAGCAGTTCTTC	CASSVTKDSGRIYNEQFF
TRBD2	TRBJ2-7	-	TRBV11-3	TGTGCCAGCAGCACCCGGGGGGGCCTGGTGTACGAGCAGTACTTC	CASSTRGGLVYEQYF
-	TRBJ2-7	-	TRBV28	TGTGCCAGCAGTTTATTGGGGGCGGGTGAGCAGTACTTC	CASSLLGAGEQYF
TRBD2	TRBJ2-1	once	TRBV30	TGTGCCTGGAGTGAGTTGACTAGCAAGTTCTTC	CAWSELTSKFF
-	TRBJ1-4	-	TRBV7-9	TGTGCCAGCAGCTTACTTTCGGGGACAACTAATGAAAAACTGTTTTTT	CASSLLSGTTNEKLFF
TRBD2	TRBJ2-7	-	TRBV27	TGTGCCAGCAGTTTGGCCCCTGGCGGGAGGTCATACGAGCAGTACTTC	CASSLAPGGRSYEQYF
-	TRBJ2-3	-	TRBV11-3	TGTGCCAGCAGCTCCTCGTGGGGAGCGCTCACAGATACGCAGTATTTT	CASSSSWGALTDTQYF